This T cell receptor beta chain was recorded in a study of spatial heterogeneity in lung cancer. TCRdb reprocessed the 5' RACE reads with MiXCR, giving one entry per CDR3 protein. Of approximately 18,000 distinct CDR3 sequences in the sample, about 20% were seen once. Time point indicated: blood at routine non-recurrence follow-up after resection. This clonotype was observed at least ten times. The CDR3 consists of 13 residues. The germline CDR1 and CDR2 sequences are DFQATT and SNEGSKA (reference sequence). The V gene lost 2 bases and the J gene lost 1 base, with 5 bases spanning the gap. The chain combines TRBV20-1 with TRBJ1-4; D is unresolved. This TCR was sampled from a male donor with early-stage non-small cell lung cancer. The sample in question was PBMCs, obtained at follow-up. As DNA, the CDR3 is TGCAGTGCTAGATCTATAACTAATGAAAAACTGTTTTTT. It yields the protein CSARSITNEKLFF.